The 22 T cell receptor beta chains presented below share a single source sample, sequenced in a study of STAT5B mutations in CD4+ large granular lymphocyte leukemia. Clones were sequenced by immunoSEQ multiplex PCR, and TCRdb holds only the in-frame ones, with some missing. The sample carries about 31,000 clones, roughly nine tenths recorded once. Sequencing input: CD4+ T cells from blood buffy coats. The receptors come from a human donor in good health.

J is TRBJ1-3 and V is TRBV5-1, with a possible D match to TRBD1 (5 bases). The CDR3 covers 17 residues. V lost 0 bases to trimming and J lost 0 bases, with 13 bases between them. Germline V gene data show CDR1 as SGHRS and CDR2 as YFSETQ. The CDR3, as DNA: TGCGCCAGCAGCTTGGGGGAAGAGGGGAGCTCTGGAAACACCATATATTTT. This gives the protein CASSLGEEGSSGNTIYF.

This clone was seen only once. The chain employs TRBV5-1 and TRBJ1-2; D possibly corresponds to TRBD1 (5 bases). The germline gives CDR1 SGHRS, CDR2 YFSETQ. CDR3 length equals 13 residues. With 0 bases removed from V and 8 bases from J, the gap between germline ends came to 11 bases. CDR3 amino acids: CASSLVSRDGYTF. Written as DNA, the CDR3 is TGCGCCAGCAGCTTGGTTTCCAGGGACGGCTACACCTTC.

As DNA, the CDR3 is TGCGCCAGCAGCTCTCAAGAGACCCAGTACTTC. Translated: CASSSQETQYF. The chain is built from TRBV5-1 and TRBJ2-5, with D unresolved. The germline V gene has CDR1 SGHRS and CDR2 YFSETQ. V gave up 3 bases and J gave up 2 bases, with 2 bases separating them. This CDR3 has 11 amino acids.

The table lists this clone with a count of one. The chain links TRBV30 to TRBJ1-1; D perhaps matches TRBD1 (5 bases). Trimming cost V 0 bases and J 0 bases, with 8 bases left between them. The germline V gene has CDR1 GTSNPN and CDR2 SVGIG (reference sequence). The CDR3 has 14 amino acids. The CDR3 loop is CAWSVGHLNTEAFF. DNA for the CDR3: TGTGCCTGGAGTGTTGGACATCTGAACACTGAAGCTTTCTTT.

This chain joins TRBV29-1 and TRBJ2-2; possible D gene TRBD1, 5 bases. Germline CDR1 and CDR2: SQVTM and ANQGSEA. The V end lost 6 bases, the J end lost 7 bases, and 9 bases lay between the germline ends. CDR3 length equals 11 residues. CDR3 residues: CSVGTGGELFF. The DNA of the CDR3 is TGCAGCGTAGGCACAGGCGGGGAGCTGTTTTTT.

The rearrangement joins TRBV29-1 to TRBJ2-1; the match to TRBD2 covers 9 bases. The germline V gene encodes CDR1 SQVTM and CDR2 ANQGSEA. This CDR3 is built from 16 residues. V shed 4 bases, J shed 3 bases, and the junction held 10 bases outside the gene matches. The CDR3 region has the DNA TGCAGCGTTGTCGCCGGCGGGAGGGCCCTCTACAATGAGCAGTTCTTC. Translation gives CSVVAGGRALYNEQFF.

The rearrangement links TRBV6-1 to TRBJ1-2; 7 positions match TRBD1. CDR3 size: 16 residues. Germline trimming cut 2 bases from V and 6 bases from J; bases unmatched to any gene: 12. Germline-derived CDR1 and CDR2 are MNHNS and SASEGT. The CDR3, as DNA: TGTGCCAGCAGTGAACGTAGACAGGGCCCTATAAATGGCTACACCTTC. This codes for CASSERRQGPINGYTF.

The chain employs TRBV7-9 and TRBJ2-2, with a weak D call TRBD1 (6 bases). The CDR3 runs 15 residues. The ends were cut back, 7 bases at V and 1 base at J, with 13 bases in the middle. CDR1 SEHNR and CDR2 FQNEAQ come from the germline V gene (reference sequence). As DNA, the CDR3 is TGTGCCAGCATCCTGGGCAGGGGGAACACCGGGGAGCTGTTTTTT. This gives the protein CASILGRGNTGELFF.

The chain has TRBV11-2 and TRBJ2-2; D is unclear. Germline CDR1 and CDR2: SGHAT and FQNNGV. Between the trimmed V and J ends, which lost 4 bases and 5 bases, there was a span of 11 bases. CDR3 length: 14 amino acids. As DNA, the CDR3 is TGTGCCAGCAGCTCTCGGACCTCGACCGGGGAGCTGTTTTTT. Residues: CASSSRTSTGELFF.

CDR3 sequence: CASSPEILHRDTEAFF. CDR3 nucleotides: TGTGCCAGCAGTCCCGAGATCCTCCACAGGGACACTGAAGCTTTCTTT. This chain connects TRBV27 to TRBJ1-1, with a weak D call TRBD1 (6 bases). The germline V and J ends were trimmed by 5 bases and 3 bases, with 19 bases remaining between them. The CDR3 loop spans 16 amino acids. CDR1 MNHEY and CDR2 SMNVEV come from the germline V gene (reference sequence).

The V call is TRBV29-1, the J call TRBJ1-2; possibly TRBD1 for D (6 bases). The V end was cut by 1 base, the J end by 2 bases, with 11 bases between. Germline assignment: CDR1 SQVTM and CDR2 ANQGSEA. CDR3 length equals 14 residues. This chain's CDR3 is CSVEGSQGNYGYTF. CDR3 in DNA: TGCAGCGTTGAAGGGTCTCAGGGGAACTATGGCTACACCTTC. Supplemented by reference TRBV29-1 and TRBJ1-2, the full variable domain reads SAVISQKPSRDICQRGTSLTIQCQVDSQVTMMFWYRQQPGQSLTLIATANQGSEATYESGFVIDKFPISRPNLTFSTLTVSNMSPEDSSIYLCSVEGSQGNYGYTFGSGTRLTVV.

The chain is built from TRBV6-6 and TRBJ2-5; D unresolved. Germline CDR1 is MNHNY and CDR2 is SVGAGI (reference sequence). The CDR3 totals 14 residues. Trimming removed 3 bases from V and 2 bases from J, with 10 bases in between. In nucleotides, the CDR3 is TGTGCCAGCAGTTATGAGACACCGCAAGAGACCCAGTACTTC. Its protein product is CASSYETPQETQYF.

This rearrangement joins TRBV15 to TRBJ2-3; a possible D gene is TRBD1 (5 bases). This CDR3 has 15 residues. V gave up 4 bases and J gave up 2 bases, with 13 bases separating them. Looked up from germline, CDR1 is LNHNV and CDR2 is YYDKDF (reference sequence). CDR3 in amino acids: CATSKDTAYTDTQYF. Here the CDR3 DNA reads TGTGCCACCAGCAAGGACACAGCTTACACAGATACGCAGTATTTT. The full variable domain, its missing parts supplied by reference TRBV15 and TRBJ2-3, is DAMVIQNPRYQVTQFGKPVTLSCSQTLNHNVMYWYQQKSSQAPKLLFHYYDKDFNNEADTPDNFQSRRPNTSFCFLDIRSPGLGDTAMYLCATSKDTAYTDTQYFGPGTRLTVL.

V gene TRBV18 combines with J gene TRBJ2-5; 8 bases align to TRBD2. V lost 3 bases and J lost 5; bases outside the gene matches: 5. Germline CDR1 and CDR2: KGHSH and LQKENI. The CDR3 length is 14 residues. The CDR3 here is CASSPSGGSETQYF. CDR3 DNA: TGTGCCAGCTCACCTTCGGGGGGGTCGGAGACCCAGTACTTC. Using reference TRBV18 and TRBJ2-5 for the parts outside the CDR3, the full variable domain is NAGVMQNPRHLVRRRGQEARLRCSPMKGHSHVYWYRQLPEEGLKFMVYLQKENIIDESGMPKERFSAEFPKEGPSILRIQQVVRGDSAAYFCASSPSGGSETQYFGPGTRLLVL.

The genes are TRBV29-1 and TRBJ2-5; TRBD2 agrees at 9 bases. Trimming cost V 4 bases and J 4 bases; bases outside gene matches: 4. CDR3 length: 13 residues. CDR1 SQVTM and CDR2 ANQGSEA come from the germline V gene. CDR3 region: CSVGPAGGETQYF. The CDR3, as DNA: TGCAGCGTTGGACCAGCGGGAGGAGAGACCCAGTACTTC.

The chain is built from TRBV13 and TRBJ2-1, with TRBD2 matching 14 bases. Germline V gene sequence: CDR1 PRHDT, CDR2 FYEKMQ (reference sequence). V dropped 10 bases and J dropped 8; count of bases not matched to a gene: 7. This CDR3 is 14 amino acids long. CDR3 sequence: CATAGTSGSDEQFF. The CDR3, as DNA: TGTGCCACCGCTGGGACTAGCGGGAGCGATGAGCAGTTCTTC.

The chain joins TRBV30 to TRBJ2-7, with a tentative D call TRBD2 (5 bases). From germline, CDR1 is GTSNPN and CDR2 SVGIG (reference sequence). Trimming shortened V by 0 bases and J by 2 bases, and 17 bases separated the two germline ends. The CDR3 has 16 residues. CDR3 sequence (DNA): TGTGCCTGGAGTGTACCCCGGGGAGCCCTAACCTACGAGCAGTACTTC. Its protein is CAWSVPRGALTYEQYF.

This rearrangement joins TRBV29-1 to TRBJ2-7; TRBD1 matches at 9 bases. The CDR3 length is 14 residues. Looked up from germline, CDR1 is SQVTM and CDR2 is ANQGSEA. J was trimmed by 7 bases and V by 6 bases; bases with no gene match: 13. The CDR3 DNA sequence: TGCAGCGTCGAGGGACAGGGATTGAGTGGAGAGCAGTACTTC. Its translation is CSVEGQGLSGEQYF.

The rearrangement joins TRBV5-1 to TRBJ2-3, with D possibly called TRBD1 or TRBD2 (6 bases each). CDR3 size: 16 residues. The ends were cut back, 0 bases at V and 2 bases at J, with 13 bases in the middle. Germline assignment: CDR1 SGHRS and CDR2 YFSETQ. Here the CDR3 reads CASSLGGALFTDTQYF. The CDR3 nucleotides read TGCGCCAGCAGCTTGGGGGGGGCTCTATTCACAGATACGCAGTATTTT.

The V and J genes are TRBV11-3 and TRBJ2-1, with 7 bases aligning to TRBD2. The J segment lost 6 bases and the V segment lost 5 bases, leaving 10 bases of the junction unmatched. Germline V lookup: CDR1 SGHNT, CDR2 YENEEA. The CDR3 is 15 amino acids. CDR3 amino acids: CASSHLADYTNEQFF. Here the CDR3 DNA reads TGTGCCAGCAGCCACCTAGCGGATTATACCAATGAGCAGTTCTTC.

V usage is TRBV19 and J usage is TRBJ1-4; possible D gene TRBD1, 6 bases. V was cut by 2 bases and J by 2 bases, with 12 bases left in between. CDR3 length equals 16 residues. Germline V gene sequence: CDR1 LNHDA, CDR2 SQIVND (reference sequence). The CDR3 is CASSISSGGTNEKLFF. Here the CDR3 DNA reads TGTGCCAGTAGTATATCATCCGGGGGCACTAATGAAAAACTGTTTTTT.

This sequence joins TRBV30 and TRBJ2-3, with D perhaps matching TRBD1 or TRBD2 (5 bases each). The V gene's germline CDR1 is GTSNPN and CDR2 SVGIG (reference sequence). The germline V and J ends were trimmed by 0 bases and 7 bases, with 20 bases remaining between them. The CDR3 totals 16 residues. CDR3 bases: TGTGCCTGGAGTGTACGCAGGCAGGGAGCGACCAATACGCAGTATTTT. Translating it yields CAWSVRRQGATNTQYF.